This TCR beta chain was captured in a study of T cell responses to AZD1222 COVID-19 vaccine. The protocol was immunoSEQ multiplex PCR, while the TCRdb copy is restricted to in-frame clones and leaves out a portion. The table lists about 190,000 clones, 85% to 95% of them singletons, with 1% to 1.5% in the top ten. The germline V and J ends were trimmed by 8 bases and 9 bases, with 16 bases remaining between them. The length of the CDR3 is 12 residues. CDR1 is SGHAT, CDR2 FQNNGV, per germline. The genes are TRBV11-2 and TRBJ1-2; D perhaps matches TRBD1 (5 bases). This clonotype was obtained from an adult in good health. This specimen was peripheral blood, taken on day 0 of AZD1222 vaccination. The CDR3 DNA is TGTGCCAGCGGCAGGGCTGGGCTTAGCTACACCTTC. This translates into CASGRAGLSYTF.